The T cell receptor beta chain under discussion was sequenced for a study of T cells after posttransplantation cyclophosphamide listed by TCRdb under 2016. General notes on the study: T cell repertoire reconstitution was tracked by TRB sequencing after myeloablative bone marrow transplantation in which posttransplantation cyclophosphamide was used as GVHD prophylaxis. Antigen receptor sequencing covered samples from 35 PTCy-treated patients and over 15 of their related bone marrow donors. In 3 patients, up to 3 additional blood samples taken between 2 and 5.2 years after transplant also underwent TRB sequencing, as did pretransplant blood from a handful of patients. Blood from all 34 PTCy patients who had 1-year posttransplant specimens underwent TRB sequencing. Public TRB sequences were checked against a database of over 3,500 sequences associated with responses to pathogens, tumor antigens, self-antigens and alloantigens. Because TRA and TRB clonality were tightly correlated in several samples, subsequent TCR analyses were focused on TRB only.

The junction shows trimming of 1 base on V and 0 bases on J, and the gene matches do not reach 3 bases of it. Spanning cysteine to phenylalanine, the CDR3 consists of 16 amino acids. The read is trimmed to its CDR3 DNA, 48 bases read in frame from base 1. CDR1 and CDR2 are read off the germline V gene (reference sequence) as SGHNT and YYREEE. Beyond this particular receptor, the publication reports: Donor-recipient similarity was low at 1-2 months but rose over the first year, and later blood repertoires were often dominated by donor CD8+ memory clones. Across fewer than 55 patients, TRB clonality was highly associated with recipient CMV seropositivity and CMV reactivation, and PTCy diversity was similar to diversity in CNI/methotrexate controls. The TRB repertoires of T cells infiltrating skin or the GI tract showed only limited overlap with the TRB repertoires found in blood.

Genomic DNA was used for TRB sequencing, which was performed with the immunoSEQ assay at survey resolution or with the hsTCRB kit. The source study handled its data this way. The immunoSEQ software handled initial read processing, and the LymphoSeq R package was used for repertoire analyses. Clonality was computed as 1 minus normalized Shannon entropy, and a Gini coefficient was also calculated for each TRB dataset. To infer phenotypes in unsorted samples, TRB sequences from sorted subsets of the recipient or donor were mapped onto the unsorted samples of the same recipient. The immuneACCESS repertoire file appears here via TCRdb, limited to in-frame rearrangements. These files lack a portion of the clones; in checked studies, under half of the deficit traces to unresolved V genes, and the cause of the others is not known. The V and J calls and the clone size are those of that table, but D and trimming were determined from the DNA. In this sample, 3,000 to 4,000 clones appear, none counted once only. Of the sample, around a third is held by the ten largest clones.

The sample's time point, from its label and the paper: posttransplant day relative to BM transplant. Taken with the paper, the label for treatment or condition translates to: high-dose cyclophosphamide on days +3 and +4 as single-agent GVHD prophylaxis. Patients in the PTCy group got busulfan and fludarabine conditioning, a marrow graft from a related or unrelated donor, and cyclophosphamide on days +3 and +4. PTCy-treated patients were drawn from a prospective multi-institutional clinical trial. Mononuclear cells from peripheral blood and bone marrow were separated by Ficoll-Hypaque density centrifugation and then cryopreserved. This clone was seen many times. Its antigen remains unidentified. No clone much larger than this one lies a single base away; base qualities are absent.

This TCR came from a male patient between 25 and 39 years old who received an allogeneic stem cell transplant from a related donor, was CMV-positive, and had acute GVHD only. After a transplant, not all T cells may be the patient's own; some may come from the graft donor. The source was PBMCs, collected after allogeneic stem cell transplant with posttransplant cyclophosphamide. The sequence joins TRBV5-4 to TRBJ1-4, with 7 central nucleotides matching TRBD1. CDR3 reads: CASSLQGVPTNEKLFF. DNA sequence: TGTGCCAGCAGCTTGCAGGGGGTACCAACTAATGAAAAACTGTTTTTT.